Sequencing of this TCR beta chain was carried out in a study of T-cell reconstitution after alpha-beta-depleted transplantation in children. Preparation of the TCRbeta library involved a method that used unique molecular identifiers. TCRdb called the PCR reads again in MiXCR, with one record for every CDR3 protein. The repertoire includes fewer than 250,000 distinct CDR3 sequences, more than 15% of them detected once, and just under 45% sits in the top ten. The CDR3 sequence is 17 residues long. V was cut by 3 bases and J by 2 bases, with 18 bases left in between. The rearrangement joins TRBV12-3 or TRBV12-4 to TRBJ2-3, with a possible D match to TRBD2 (6 bases). The origin of this receptor is a male patient aged 2-15 years who had a stem cell transplant for acute lymphoblastic leukemia, so the T cells may come from the graft donor. The specimen was PBMCs, mostly from graft donor cells, collected 360 days after TCRalphabeta/CD19-depleted stem cell transplant. CDR3 loop: CASSLGDFLSVTDTQYF. CDR3 DNA: TGTGCCAGCAGTTTGGGGGACTTCCTGAGTGTCACAGATACGCAGTATTTT.